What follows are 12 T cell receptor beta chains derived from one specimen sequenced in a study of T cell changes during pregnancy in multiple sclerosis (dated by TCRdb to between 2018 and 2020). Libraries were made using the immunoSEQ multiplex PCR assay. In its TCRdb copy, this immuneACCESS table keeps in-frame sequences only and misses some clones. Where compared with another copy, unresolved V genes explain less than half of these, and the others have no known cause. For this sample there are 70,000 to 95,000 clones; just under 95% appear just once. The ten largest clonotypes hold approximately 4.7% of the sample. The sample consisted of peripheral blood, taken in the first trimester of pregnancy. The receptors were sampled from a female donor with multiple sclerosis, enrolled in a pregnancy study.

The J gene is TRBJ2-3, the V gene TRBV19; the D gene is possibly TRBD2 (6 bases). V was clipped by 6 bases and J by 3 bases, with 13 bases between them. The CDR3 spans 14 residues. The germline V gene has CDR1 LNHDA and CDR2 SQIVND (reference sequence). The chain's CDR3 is CASRGWGETDTQYF. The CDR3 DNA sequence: TGTGCCAGTAGAGGATGGGGGGAGACAGATACGCAGTATTTT.

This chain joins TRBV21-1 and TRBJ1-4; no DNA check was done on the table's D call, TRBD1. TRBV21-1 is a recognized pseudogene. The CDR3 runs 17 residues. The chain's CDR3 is CAIRTGLRGTEDEKLFF. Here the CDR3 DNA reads TGTGCCATCCGGACGGGCTTGAGAGGGACAGAAGATGAAAAACTGTTTTTT.

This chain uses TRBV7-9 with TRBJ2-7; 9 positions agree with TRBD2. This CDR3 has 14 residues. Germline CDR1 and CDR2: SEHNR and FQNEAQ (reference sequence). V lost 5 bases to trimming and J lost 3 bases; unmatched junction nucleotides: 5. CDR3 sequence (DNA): TGTGCCAGCAGCCCGCTTAGCGGGGGCTACGAGCAGTACTTC. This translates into CASSPLSGGYEQYF.

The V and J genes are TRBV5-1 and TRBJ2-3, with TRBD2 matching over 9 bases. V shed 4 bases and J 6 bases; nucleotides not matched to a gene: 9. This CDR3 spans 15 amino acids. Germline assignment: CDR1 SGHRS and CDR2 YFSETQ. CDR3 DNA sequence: TGCGCCAGCAGCACGGCGGGGGGGGAAACCGATACGCAGTATTTT. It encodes CASSTAGGETDTQYF.

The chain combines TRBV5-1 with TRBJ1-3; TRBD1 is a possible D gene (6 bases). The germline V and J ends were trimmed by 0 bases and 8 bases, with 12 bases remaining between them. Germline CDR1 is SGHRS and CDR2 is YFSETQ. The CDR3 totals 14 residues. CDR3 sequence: CASSLGQDADTIYF. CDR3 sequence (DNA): TGCGCCAGCAGCTTGGGACAGGATGCGGACACCATATATTTT.

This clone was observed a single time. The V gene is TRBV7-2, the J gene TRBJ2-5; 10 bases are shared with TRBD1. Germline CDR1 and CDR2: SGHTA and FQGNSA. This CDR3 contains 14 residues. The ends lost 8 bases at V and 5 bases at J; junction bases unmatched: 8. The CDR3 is CASGGTGEKETQYF. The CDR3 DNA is TGTGCCAGCGGCGGGACAGGGGAAAAGGAGACCCAGTACTTC.

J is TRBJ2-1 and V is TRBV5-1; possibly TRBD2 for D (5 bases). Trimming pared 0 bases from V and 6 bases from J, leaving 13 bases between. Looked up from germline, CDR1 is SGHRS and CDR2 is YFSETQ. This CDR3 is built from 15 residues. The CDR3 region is CASSLGYLGSNEQFF. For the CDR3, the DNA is TGCGCCAGCAGCTTGGGGTATTTGGGGAGCAATGAGCAGTTCTTC.

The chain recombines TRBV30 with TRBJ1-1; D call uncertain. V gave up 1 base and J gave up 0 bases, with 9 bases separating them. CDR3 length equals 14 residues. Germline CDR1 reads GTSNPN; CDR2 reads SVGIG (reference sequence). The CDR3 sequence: CAWSGAPVNTEAFF. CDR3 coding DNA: TGTGCCTGGAGTGGGGCACCGGTGAACACTGAAGCTTTCTTT.

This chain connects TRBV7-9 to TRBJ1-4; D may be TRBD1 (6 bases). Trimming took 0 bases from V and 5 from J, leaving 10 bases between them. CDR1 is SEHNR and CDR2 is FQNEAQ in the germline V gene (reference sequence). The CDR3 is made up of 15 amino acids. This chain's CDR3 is CASSLAQGSNEKLFF. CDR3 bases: TGTGCCAGCAGCTTAGCCCAGGGGTCGAATGAAAAACTGTTTTTT.

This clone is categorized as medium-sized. This CDR3 reads CASSPSPGNEQYF. The CDR3, as DNA: TGTGCCAGCTCACCTTCCCCCGGGAACGAGCAGTACTTC. This chain uses TRBV18 with TRBJ2-7, with D possibly TRBD2 on 5 matching bases. Trimming took off 3 bases at V and 5 bases at J, with 11 bases between the two ends. Germline CDR1 reads KGHSH; CDR2 reads LQKENI. The CDR3 sequence is 13 residues long.

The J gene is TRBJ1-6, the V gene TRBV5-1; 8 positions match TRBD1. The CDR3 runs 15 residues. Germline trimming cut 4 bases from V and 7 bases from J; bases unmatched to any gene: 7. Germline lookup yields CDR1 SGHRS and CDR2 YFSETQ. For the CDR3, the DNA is TGCGCCAGCAGCATAGGACAGGGAGGCAATTCACCCCTCCACTTT. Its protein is CASSIGQGGNSPLHF.

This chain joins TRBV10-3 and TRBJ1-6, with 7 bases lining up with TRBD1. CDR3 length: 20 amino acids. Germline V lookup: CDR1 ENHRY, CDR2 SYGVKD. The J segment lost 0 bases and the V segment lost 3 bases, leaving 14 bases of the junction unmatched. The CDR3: CAISEYPGQSANSYNSPLHF. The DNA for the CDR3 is TGTGCCATCAGTGAATACCCGGGACAGTCAGCCAACTCCTATAATTCACCCCTCCACTTT.